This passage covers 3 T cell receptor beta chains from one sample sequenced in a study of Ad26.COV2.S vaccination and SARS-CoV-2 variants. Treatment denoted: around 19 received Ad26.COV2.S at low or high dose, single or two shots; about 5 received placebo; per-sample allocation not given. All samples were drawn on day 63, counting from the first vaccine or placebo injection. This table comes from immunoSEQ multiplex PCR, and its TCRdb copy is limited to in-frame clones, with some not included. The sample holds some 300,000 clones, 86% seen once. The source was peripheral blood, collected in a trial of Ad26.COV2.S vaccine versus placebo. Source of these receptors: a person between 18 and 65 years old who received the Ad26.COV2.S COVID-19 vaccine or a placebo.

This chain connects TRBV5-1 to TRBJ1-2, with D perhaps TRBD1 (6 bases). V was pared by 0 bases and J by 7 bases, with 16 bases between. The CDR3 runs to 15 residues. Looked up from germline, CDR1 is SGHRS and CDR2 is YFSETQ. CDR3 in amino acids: CASSLAAGTMGGYTF. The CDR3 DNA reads TGCGCCAGCAGCTTGGCCGCCGGGACAATGGGTGGCTACACCTTC.

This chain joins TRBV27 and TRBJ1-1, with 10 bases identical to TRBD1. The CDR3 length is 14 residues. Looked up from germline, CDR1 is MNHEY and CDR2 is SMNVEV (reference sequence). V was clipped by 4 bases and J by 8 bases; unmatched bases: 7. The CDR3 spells CASSSGTGAAEAFF. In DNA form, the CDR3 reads TGTGCCAGCAGTTCCGGGACAGGGGCCGCGGAAGCTTTCTTT.

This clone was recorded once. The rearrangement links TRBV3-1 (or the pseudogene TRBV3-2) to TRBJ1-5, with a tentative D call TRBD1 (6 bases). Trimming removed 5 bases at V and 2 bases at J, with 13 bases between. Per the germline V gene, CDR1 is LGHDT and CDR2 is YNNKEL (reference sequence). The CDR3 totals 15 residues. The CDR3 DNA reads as TGTGCCAGCAGCTTCCAGGGGAACGGCAATCAGCCCCAGCATTTT. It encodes CASSFQGNGNQPQHF.